This is a list of T cell receptor beta chains from one sample in a study of beta chain features in type 1 diabetes. Using immunoSEQ multiplex PCR, the repertoire was profiled, and TCRdb retains in-frame clones only, with some absent. The sample carries about 400,000 clones, 10% to 15% recorded once. Specimen: naive CD4+ T cells from blood. The receptors stem from a man between 18 and 35 years old in good health. Each CDR3 is given with its conserved first and last residue. A D gene is named only where the DNA matches it firmly. A clone size is listed for some rows: how often the clone was seen (once, few, many), or a class if it is expanded.

TRBJ2-5 | TRBV5-1 | NA | NA | CASNVGGEQETQYF | TGCGCCAGCAACGTGGGCGGGGAGCAAGAGACCCAGTACTTC
TRBJ1-2 | TRBV10-3 | NA | few | CAISETGGGYTF | TGTGCCATCAGTGAGACGGGAGGTGGCTACACCTTC
TRBJ2-3 | TRBV6-1 | TRBD2 | NA | CASSDKSGRAWDTQYF | TGTGCCAGCAGTGATAAGAGCGGGAGGGCCTGGGATACGCAGTATTTT
TRBJ2-2 | TRBV9 | TRBD2 | NA | CASSVGPREVNTGELFF | TGTGCCAGCAGCGTAGGACCTCGGGAGGTTAACACCGGGGAGCTGTTTTTT
TRBJ1-5 | TRBV25-1 | NA | NA | CASSDRGDQPQHF | TGTGCCAGCAGTGACAGGGGAGATCAGCCCCAGCATTTT
TRBJ2-5 | TRBV20-1 | NA | few | CSARVRETQYF | TGCAGTGCTAGAGTCCGGGAGACCCAGTACTTC
TRBJ2-1 | TRBV5-4 | NA | few | CASSSPYNEQFF | TGTGCCAGCAGCTCTCCCTACAATGAGCAGTTCTTC
TRBJ2-1 | TRBV14 | NA | many | CASSQRGLGEQFF | TGTGCCAGCAGCCAAAGAGGCCTTGGTGAGCAGTTCTTC
TRBJ2-3 | TRBV5-6 | NA | NA | CASSLGNGDTQYF | TGTGCCAGCAGCTTGGGTAACGGAGATACGCAGTATTTT
TRBJ1-5 | TRBV18 | NA | NA | CASSPAHRVNQPQHF | TGTGCCAGCTCACCAGCCCACAGGGTAAATCAGCCCCAGCATTTT
TRBJ1-2 | TRBV9 | NA | few | CASSLGLLNYGYTF | TGTGCCAGCAGCCTCGGACTACTTAACTATGGCTACACCTTC
TRBJ1-2 | TRBV27 | NA | NA | CASRRRDGGGNYGYTF | TGTGCCAGCCGGCGCCGGGACGGCGGGGGGAACTATGGCTACACCTTC
TRBJ2-2 | TRBV25-1 | TRBD1 | few | CASSAGQGAGGELFF | TGTGCCAGCAGTGCGGGACAGGGGGCGGGCGGGGAGCTGTTTTTT
TRBJ1-5 | TRBV19 | NA | few | CASNRQAGDQPQHF | TGTGCCAGTAACCGACAGGCTGGGGATCAGCCCCAGCATTTT
TRBJ2-1 | TRBV7-9 | NA | few | CASSTYSGPYNEQFF | TGTGCCAGCAGCACCTATAGCGGACCGTACAATGAGCAGTTCTTC
TRBJ2-1 | TRBV21-1 | NA | few | CASSKALGSGRVNEQFF | TGTGCCAGCAGCAAAGCGCTTGGGAGCGGGAGAGTGAATGAGCAGTTCTTC
TRBJ2-3 | TRBV20-1 | NA | NA | CSARDSNTQYF | TGCAGTGCTAGAGATTCCAATACGCAGTATTTT
TRBJ2-7 | TRBV11-2 | TRBD2 | NA | CASSTSGTSGAYEQYF | TGTGCCAGCAGCACCAGCGGGACTAGCGGAGCCTACGAGCAGTACTTC
TRBJ1-1 | TRBV5-1 | NA | NA | CASSLLPDFQNTEAFF | TGCGCCAGCAGCTTGCTTCCGGACTTTCAGAACACTGAAGCTTTCTTT
TRBJ2-5 | TRBV18 | NA | NA | CASSPAGHQTQYF | TGTGCCAGCTCACCGGCAGGGCATCAGACCCAGTACTTC
TRBJ2-7 | TRBV18 | NA | NA | CASSPRRDGNYEQYF | TGTGCCAGCTCACCGCGGAGGGACGGCAACTACGAGCAGTACTTC
TRBJ2-6 | TRBV7-3 | TRBD1 | NA | CASSLTGTGAPGANVLTF | TGTGCCAGCAGCTTAACCGGGACAGGGGCCCCTGGGGCCAACGTCCTGACTTTC
TRBJ1-3 | TRBV18 | TRBD1 | few | CATLPQGAGNTIYF | TGTGCTACACTCCCTCAGGGGGCTGGAAACACCATATATTTT
TRBJ1-2 | TRBV28 | NA | few | CASIGLPYGYTF | TGTGCCAGCATCGGACTACCCTATGGCTACACCTTC
TRBJ2-7 | TRBV28 | NA | few | CASKPGLRITSYEQYF | TGTGCCAGCAAACCGGGACTCCGAATTACGTCCTACGAGCAGTACTTC
TRBJ2-7 | TRBV15 | NA | few | CATSVPGLRSYEQYF | TGTGCCACCAGCGTACCGGGACTGCGATCCTACGAGCAGTACTTC
TRBJ2-7 | TRBV25-1 | TRBD2 | few | CASSGRTSGRVQQYF | TGTGCCAGCAGTGGCCGGACTAGCGGTCGCGTCCAGCAGTACTTC
TRBJ2-5 | TRBV7-7 | TRBD2 | few | CASSLIGGEEETQYF | TGTGCTAGCAGCTTAATTGGGGGGGAGGAAGAGACCCAGTACTTC
TRBJ2-3 | TRBV7-8 | TRBD2 | once | CASSFFLSGRDTDTQYF | TGTGCCAGCAGCTTTTTCCTATCCGGGAGGGATACAGATACGCAGTATTTT